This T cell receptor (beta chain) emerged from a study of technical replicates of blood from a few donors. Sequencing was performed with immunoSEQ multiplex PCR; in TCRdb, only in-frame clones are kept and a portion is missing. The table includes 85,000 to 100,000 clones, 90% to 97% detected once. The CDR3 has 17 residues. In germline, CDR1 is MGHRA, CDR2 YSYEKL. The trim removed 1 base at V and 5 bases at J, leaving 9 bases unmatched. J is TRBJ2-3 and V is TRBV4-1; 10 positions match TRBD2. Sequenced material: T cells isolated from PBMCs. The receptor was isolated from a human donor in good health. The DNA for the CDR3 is TGCGCCAGCAGCCAAGGCCTTACTCTAGCGGGGGTAGATACGCAGTATTTT. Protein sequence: CASSQGLTLAGVDTQYF.